The 16 T cell receptor beta chains in this list originate from one sample, sequenced in a study of CD8 T cells in Susac syndrome. RNA in amounts of about 0.5 to 1 ug was reverse transcribed with random hexamers. TCRdb fed the immunoSEQ multiplex PCR reads into MiXCR, producing one record per CDR3 protein. The sample contains about 210,000 distinct CDR3 sequences, about 95% of which appear only once. The sample taken for sequencing was CD4+ T cells from PBMCs. The receptor set was obtained from a human donor in good health.

The gene calls are TRBV9 and TRBJ1-5; TRBD1 matches at 10 bases. Germline CDR1 and CDR2: SGDLS and YYNGEE. The length of the CDR3 is 16 residues. J lost 0 bases, V lost 4 bases, and 4 bases had no gene match. CDR3 DNA: TGTGCCAGCAGCCCCGGACAGGGGGATAGCAATCAGCCCCAGCATTTT. This translates into CASSPGQGDSNQPQHF. Based on the CDR3 plus reference TRBV9 and TRBJ1-5, the full variable domain is DSGVTQTPKHLITATGQRVTLRCSPRSGDLSVYWYQQSLDQGLQFLIQYYNGEERAKGNILERFSAQQFPDLHSELNLSSLELGDSALYFCASSPGQGDSNQPQHFGDGTRLSIL.

This clonotype was seen just once. The gene calls are TRBV5-4 and TRBJ1-6; D unclear. V lost 2 bases, J lost 7 bases, and 16 bases lay in between. Germline-derived CDR1 and CDR2 are SGHNT and YYREEE (reference sequence). The CDR3 has 16 amino acids. The CDR3 coding sequence is TGTGCCAGCAGCTTTGCCTCCCACCGATTCAATTCACCCCTCCACTTT. Translated: CASSFASHRFNSPLHF.

This chain connects TRBV12-3 or TRBV12-4 to TRBJ2-3; no clear D gene. The CDR3 totals 13 residues. V was pared by 2 bases and J by 4 bases, with 7 bases between. For the CDR3, the DNA is TGTGCCAGCAGTTTATCGTCGGCAGATACGCAGTATTTT. It is translated as CASSLSSADTQYF.

About this clonotype: At one boundary the junction diverges from the germline segment, which might be a read error. DNA for the CDR3: TGCAGTGCACACCGGGACACCAGCCAAAAGACCCAGTACTTC. This translates into CSAHRDTSQKTQYF. This sequence joins TRBV29-1 and TRBJ2-5, with D possibly being TRBD1 (6 bases). This CDR3 spans 14 amino acids. The germline V gene has CDR1 SQVTM and CDR2 ANQGSEA.

J is TRBJ2-7 and V is TRBV6-1, with D possibly being TRBD1 (5 bases). Deletions cut 8 bases from V and 0 bases from J, with 17 bases between. This CDR3 region has 15 residues. CDR1 and CDR2 (germline): MNHNS, SASEGT. The CDR3 DNA is TGTGCCAGCCTTGGGGCCGGCAGAAACTCCTACGAGCAGTACTTC. The encoded protein is CASLGAGRNSYEQYF.

The chain recombines TRBV24-1 with TRBJ2-5; D call uncertain. The V end lost 5 bases, the J end lost 4 bases, and 13 bases lay between the germline ends. This CDR3 is 14 amino acids long. Germline loops: CDR1 KGHDR, CDR2 SFDVKD. CDR3 region: CATSGQGVGETQYF. DNA of the CDR3: TGTGCCACCAGTGGACAAGGAGTAGGAGAGACCCAGTACTTC.

The rearrangement links TRBV25-1 to TRBJ2-4; TRBD1 or TRBD2 may be the D gene (6 bases each). Germline loops: CDR1 MGHDK, CDR2 SYGVNS. Deletions cut 6 bases from V and 8 bases from J, with 14 bases between. This CDR3 is 13 amino acids long. The CDR3 region has the DNA TGTGCCAGCAGCGAGGGGGGTAGCTACATTCAGTACTTC. Translation gives CASSEGGSYIQYF.

The V and J genes are TRBV20-1 and TRBJ2-2; D unclear. CDR1 is DFQATT, CDR2 SNEGSKA, per germline (reference sequence). V lost 1 base and J 3 bases, leaving 9 bases between the germline ends. This CDR3 comprises 14 residues. CDR3 region: CSARGTFDTGELFF. In DNA, the CDR3 is TGCAGTGCTAGAGGGACGTTTGACACCGGGGAGCTGTTTTTT.

This clonotype was detected once. The chain employs TRBV7-9 and TRBJ2-5; D unresolved. CDR1 and CDR2 (germline): SEHNR, FQNEAQ (reference sequence). V dropped 3 bases and J dropped 8 bases, with 16 bases sitting between them. This CDR3 region has 14 residues. Written as DNA, the CDR3 is TGTGCCAGCAGCTTTGGCGCATGGGGTGCCACCCAGTACTTC. Its translation is CASSFGAWGATQYF. Supplemented by reference TRBV7-9 and TRBJ2-5, the full variable domain reads DTGVSQNPRHKITKRGQNVTFRCDPISEHNRLYWYRQTLGQGPEFLTYFQNEAQLEKSRLLSDRFSAERPKGSFSTLEIQRTEQGDSAMYLCASSFGAWGATQYFGPGTRLLVL.

The gene calls are TRBV19 and TRBJ2-1; D may be TRBD1 or TRBD2 (5 bases each). This CDR3 has 14 amino acids. Trimming pared 4 bases from V and 8 bases from J, leaving 15 bases between. Germline lookup yields CDR1 LNHDA and CDR2 SQIVND (reference sequence). The CDR3 nucleotides read TGTGCCAGTAGTAAGACCCAGGGACGCGATGAGCAGTTCTTC. It yields the protein CASSKTQGRDEQFF.

The chain employs TRBV20-1 and TRBJ1-1; TRBD1 aligns across 7 bases. Looked up from germline, CDR1 is DFQATT and CDR2 is SNEGSKA (reference sequence). Trimming cost V 7 bases and J 1 base; bases outside gene matches: 6. This CDR3 contains 13 residues. In DNA form, the CDR3 reads TGCAGTGTGACAGGGTATAAGAACACTGAAGCTTTCTTT. It encodes CSVTGYKNTEAFF.

In DNA, the CDR3 is TGTGCCAGCAGTTCCCTAGGACTAGCCTCCGGGGAGCTGTTTTTT. It translates to CASSSLGLASGELFF. The V gene is TRBV27, the J gene TRBJ2-2, with 8 nucleotides matching TRBD2. V was pared by 4 bases and J by 6 bases, with 7 bases of the junction left unmatched. This CDR3 contains 15 residues. Germline V gives CDR1 MNHEY, CDR2 SMNVEV (reference sequence).

This chain connects TRBV20-1 to TRBJ2-5; D tentatively fits TRBD1 or TRBD2 (6 bases each). CDR1 and CDR2 (germline): DFQATT, SNEGSKA (reference sequence). Trimming left V 2 bases short and J 6 bases short, with 13 bases between. CDR3 size: 13 residues. For the CDR3, the DNA is TGCAGTGCTAGAATGGGGGGCGCAAAGACCCAGTACTTC. Protein product: CSARMGGAKTQYF.

The V gene is TRBV5-4, the J gene TRBJ2-7, with 9 bases fitting TRBD1. Germline CDR1 reads SGHNT; CDR2 reads YYREEE (reference sequence). This CDR3 comprises 14 residues. V trimming: 4 bases; J trimming: 1 base; junction bases outside the gene matches: 3. This CDR3 reads CASSVTGGSYEQYF. The CDR3 bases are TGTGCCAGCAGCGTGACAGGGGGTTCCTACGAGCAGTACTTC.

The chain links TRBV24-1 to TRBJ2-3; maybe TRBD2 (6 bases). The CDR3 loop spans 12 amino acids. Germline V gene sequence: CDR1 KGHDR, CDR2 SFDVKD. V shed 9 bases and J shed 2 bases, with 8 bases lying between them. The chain's CDR3 is CATGDFTDTQYF. For the CDR3, the DNA is TGTGCCACCGGGGACTTCACAGATACGCAGTATTTT.

The chain has TRBV24-1 and TRBJ2-3; 7 nucleotides agree with TRBD1. The CDR3 consists of 11 residues. V gave up 10 bases and J gave up 6 bases; unmatched junction bases: 3. Germline lookup yields CDR1 KGHDR and CDR2 SFDVKD. CDR3 loop: CATKQGDTQYF. The CDR3 nucleotides are TGTGCCACAAAACAGGGGGATACGCAGTATTTT.